This T cell receptor beta chain is drawn from a study of blood T cell repertoires in COVID-19. As for the study in general: The recovered donors of Cohort 3 showed two negative PCRs, clearance, or symptom resolution. Acute and convalescent COVID-19 samples came from the United States, Italy and Spain.

Original methodology: Reference gene primer amplification gave nucleated cell count estimates. Here immunoSEQ multiplex PCR was the method, and the copy in TCRdb shows in-frame clones only, minus some. V and J calls and clone size come straight from that table; D and trimming were deduced from the DNA. Seen here are hundreds of thousands of clones, more than 75% observed once, and the top ten hold approximately 2%. Trimming cost V 3 bases and J 3 bases, with 3 bases left between them. Germline-derived CDR1 and CDR2 are DFQATT and SNEGSKA (reference sequence). The CDR3 is 11 residues long. Participants were aged 18 to 89 years, lived in over 20 US areas, and enrolled virtually.

The sequence derives from a woman aged 60-75 years in a cohort exposed to, infected with or recovered from COVID-19 (not recorded which). The genes are TRBV20-1 and TRBJ2-4; D remains unclear. Material: PBMCs or T cells enriched from blood (not recorded which). CDR3 residues: CSASHKNIQYF. CDR3 DNA sequence: TGCAGTGCTAGTCACAAAAACATTCAGTACTTC.